This passage covers 3 T cell receptor beta chains from one sample sequenced in a study of T cells expressing NK-cell markers. Using the 5' RACE reads, TCRdb records one entry per CDR3 protein without DNA. The table lists about 260,000 distinct CDR3 sequences. The sequenced sample was blood T cells: a sorted CD56 or NKG2C T cell subset, CD4+ or CD8+ T cells, or bulk PBMC T cells (not recorded which). These receptors all come from a man younger than 30 in good health.

The chain is built from TRBV7-2 and TRBJ2-3; TCRdb picks TRBD2, but there is no DNA to check that call. Germline V gene data show CDR1 as SGHTA and CDR2 as FQGNSA. The CDR3 is made up of 14 amino acids. CDR3 sequence: CASSSGLITDTQYF.

The genes are TRBV7-8 and TRBJ2-6; TCRdb reports TRBD1, a call that lacks DNA to check it against. This CDR3 region has 19 residues. CDR1 and CDR2 (germline): SGHVS, FQNEAQ. CDR3 residues: CASSPITGTGRSGANVLTF.

The rearrangement links TRBV7-6 to TRBJ2-7; as DNA is missing, the TRBD2 call by TCRdb cannot be tested. The CDR3 totals 17 residues. Germline CDR1 reads SGHVS; CDR2 reads FNYEAQ. The CDR3 spells CASSPPKGLAGAYEQYF.